These 7 T cell receptor beta chains were all obtained from the same sample, sequenced in a study of T cell responses to AZD1222 COVID-19 vaccine. TCRdb keeps only in-frame clones here, not all; method: immunoSEQ multiplex PCR. This sample yields roughly 100,000 clones, of which more than 75% are seen a single time; 5% belongs to the top ten. Sample: peripheral blood, taken on day 0 of AZD1222 vaccination. The receptors originated from an adult in good health.

The rearrangement joins TRBV6-5 to TRBJ1-2, with D perhaps TRBD1 (6 bases). V gave up 7 bases and J gave up 4 bases, with 16 bases separating them. Germline V CDR1 and CDR2: MNHEY, SVGAGI. The CDR3 contains 14 residues. For the CDR3, the DNA is TGTGCCAGCACTCCACTCGGGGGCGTCTATGGCTACACCTTC. Residues: CASTPLGGVYGYTF.

V usage is TRBV4-2 and J usage is TRBJ2-2; possibly TRBD2 for D (6 bases). V shed 1 base and J shed 7 bases, with 7 bases lying between them. Germline CDR1 and CDR2: LGHNA and YNFKEQ. CDR3 length equals 13 residues. CDR3 in amino acids: CASSQAGGGELFF. The CDR3 nucleotides are TGTGCCAGCAGCCAAGCCGGGGGCGGGGAGCTGTTTTTT.

The rearrangement joins TRBV9 to TRBJ1-5; tentative D call: TRBD1 (5 bases). The CDR3 length is 15 residues. Deletions cut 3 bases from V and 6 bases from J, with 16 bases between. From germline, CDR1 is SGDLS and CDR2 YYNGEE. The CDR3 protein is CASSARGGEGQPQHF. CDR3 coding DNA: TGTGCCAGCAGCGCTAGAGGAGGGGAGGGTCAGCCCCAGCATTTT.

The chain links TRBV6-5 to TRBJ1-2, with 7 bases lining up with TRBD1. Trimming took 4 bases from V and 3 from J; bases not matched to a gene: 2. The CDR3 covers 13 residues. Germline V lookup: CDR1 MNHEY, CDR2 SVGAGI. As DNA, the CDR3 is TGTGCCAGCAGTTGGCAGGGGGACTATGGCTACACCTTC. Protein product: CASSWQGDYGYTF.

The chain joins TRBV18 to TRBJ1-4, with D possibly being TRBD1 (5 bases). This CDR3 has 13 residues. Germline V gene data show CDR1 as KGHSH and CDR2 as LQKENI. Trimming removed 5 bases from V and 5 bases from J, with 9 bases in between. The CDR3, as DNA: TGTGCCAGCTCAGGGACGGAGAATGAAAAACTGTTTTTT. It codes for CASSGTENEKLFF.

The chain joins TRBV11-2 to TRBJ1-1, with D perhaps TRBD1 (5 bases). Germline V gene data show CDR1 as SGHAT and CDR2 as FQNNGV. The CDR3 sequence is 14 residues long. V was trimmed by 0 bases and J by 5 bases, leaving 10 bases between them. CDR3 sequence reads: CASSLERGGTEAFF. CDR3 coding DNA: TGTGCCAGCAGCTTAGAGAGGGGTGGTACTGAAGCTTTCTTT.

V gene TRBV7-2 combines with J gene TRBJ2-7, with D possibly being TRBD1 or TRBD2 (5 bases each). CDR1 and CDR2 (germline): SGHTA, FQGNSA. CDR3 size: 14 residues. Trimming removed 5 bases from V and 2 bases from J, with 13 bases in between. The CDR3: CASSPGGSPYEQYF. The DNA of the CDR3 is TGTGCCAGCAGCCCTGGGGGATCACCCTACGAGCAGTACTTC.